The clone carrying this T cell receptor (beta chain) was counted at least ten times. TCR beta CDR3 regions were amplified from RNA. HTBI primers drove first-round RT-PCR of the TCR CDR3. TCRdb analysed the multiplex PCR reads with MiXCR anew, one entry per CDR3 protein. The table records hundreds of thousands of distinct CDR3 sequences, over 35% of them present only once. This entry comes from a study of T cells in Graves' hyperthyroidism and ophthalmopathy. The V end was cut by 4 bases, the J end by 7 bases, with 8 bases between. The V gene's germline CDR1 is SNHLY and CDR2 FYNNEI. This CDR3 has 12 amino acids.

The sequencing sample was made of blood. The TCR originated in a man between 18 and 35 years old with Graves' hyperthyroidism. The J gene is TRBJ1-5, the V gene TRBV2; no clear D gene. The CDR3 coding sequence is TGTGCCAGCAGTGTGCGGGCCCAGCCCCAGCATTTT. Protein: CASSVRAQPQHF.